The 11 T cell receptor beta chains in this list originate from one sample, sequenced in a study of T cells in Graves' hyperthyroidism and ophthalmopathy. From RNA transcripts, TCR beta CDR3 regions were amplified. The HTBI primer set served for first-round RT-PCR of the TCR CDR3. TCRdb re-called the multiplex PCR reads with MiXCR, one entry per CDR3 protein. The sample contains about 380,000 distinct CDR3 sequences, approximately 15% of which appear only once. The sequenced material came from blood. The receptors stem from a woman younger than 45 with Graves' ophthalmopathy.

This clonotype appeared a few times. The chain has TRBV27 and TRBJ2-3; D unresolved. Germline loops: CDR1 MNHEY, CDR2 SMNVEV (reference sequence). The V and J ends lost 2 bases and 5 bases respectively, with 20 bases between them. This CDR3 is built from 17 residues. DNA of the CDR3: TGTGCCAGCAGTTTAGGGCTGACCCACCCAAGTGGAGATACGCAGTATTTT. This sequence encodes CASSLGLTHPSGDTQYF.

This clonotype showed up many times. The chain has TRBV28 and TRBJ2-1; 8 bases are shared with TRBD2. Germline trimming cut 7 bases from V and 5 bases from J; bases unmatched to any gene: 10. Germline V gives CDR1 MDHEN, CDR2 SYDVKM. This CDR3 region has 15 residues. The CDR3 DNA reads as TGTGCCAGCATCGAAGGCGGGGGGCCCGACAATGAGCAGTTCTTC. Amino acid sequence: CASIEGGGPDNEQFF.

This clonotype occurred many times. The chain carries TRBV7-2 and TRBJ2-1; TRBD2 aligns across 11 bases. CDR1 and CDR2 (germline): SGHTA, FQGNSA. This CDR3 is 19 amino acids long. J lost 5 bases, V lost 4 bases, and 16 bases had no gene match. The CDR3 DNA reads TGTGCCAGCAGCTCTCTAGCGGGGGGCCCGGGCATCGCCAACAATGAGCAGTTCTTC. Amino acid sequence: CASSSLAGGPGIANNEQFF. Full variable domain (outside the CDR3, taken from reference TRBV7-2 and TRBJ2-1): GAGVSQSPSNKVTEKGKDVELRCDPISGHTALYWYRQSLGQGLEFLIYFQGNSAPDKSGLPSDRFSAERTGGSVSTLTIQRTQQEDSAVYLCASSSLAGGPGIANNEQFFGPGTRLTVL.

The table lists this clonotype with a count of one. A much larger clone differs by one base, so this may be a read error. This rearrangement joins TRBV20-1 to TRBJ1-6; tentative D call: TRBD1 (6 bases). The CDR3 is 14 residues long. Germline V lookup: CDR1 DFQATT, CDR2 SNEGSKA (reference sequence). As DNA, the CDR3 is TGCTGCGTACGGGGGCTCAATGAGAATTCACCCCTCCACTTT. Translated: CCVRGLNENSPLHF.

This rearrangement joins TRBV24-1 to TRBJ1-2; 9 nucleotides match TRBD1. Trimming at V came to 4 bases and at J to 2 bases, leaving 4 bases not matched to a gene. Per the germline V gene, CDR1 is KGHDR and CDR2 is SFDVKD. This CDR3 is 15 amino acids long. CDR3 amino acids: CATSDSGQGNYGYTF. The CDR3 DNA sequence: TGTGCCACCAGTGACTCGGGACAGGGCAACTATGGCTACACCTTC.

DNA for the CDR3: TGCAGTGCCCAGGGGCCCAATCCTAACACTGAAGCTTTCTTT. This translates into CSAQGPNPNTEAFF. This chain connects TRBV20-1 to TRBJ1-1; a possible D gene is TRBD1 (6 bases). This CDR3 contains 14 residues. The germline V gene encodes CDR1 DFQATT and CDR2 SNEGSKA (reference sequence). V shed 6 bases and J shed 2 bases, with 16 bases lying between them.

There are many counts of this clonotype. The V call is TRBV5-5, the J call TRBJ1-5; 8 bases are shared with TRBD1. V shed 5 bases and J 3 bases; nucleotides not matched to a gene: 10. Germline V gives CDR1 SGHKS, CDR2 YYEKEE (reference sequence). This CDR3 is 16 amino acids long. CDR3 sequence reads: CASRPTGAPSNQPQHF. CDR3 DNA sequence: TGTGCCAGCAGACCGACAGGGGCCCCTTCCAATCAGCCCCAGCATTTT.

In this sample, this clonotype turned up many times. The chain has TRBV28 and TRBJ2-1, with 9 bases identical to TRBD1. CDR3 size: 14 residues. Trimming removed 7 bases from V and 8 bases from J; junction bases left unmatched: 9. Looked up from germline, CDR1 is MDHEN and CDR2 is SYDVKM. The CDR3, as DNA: TGTGCCAGCACCTGGGGGACAGGGAACGATGAGCAGTTCTTC. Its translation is CASTWGTGNDEQFF. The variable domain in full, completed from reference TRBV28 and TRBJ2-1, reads DVKVTQSSRYLVKRTGEKVFLECVQDMDHENMFWYRQDPGLGLRLIYFSYDVKMKEKGDIPEGYSVSREKKERFSLILESASTNQTSMYLCASTWGTGNDEQFFGPGTRLTVL.

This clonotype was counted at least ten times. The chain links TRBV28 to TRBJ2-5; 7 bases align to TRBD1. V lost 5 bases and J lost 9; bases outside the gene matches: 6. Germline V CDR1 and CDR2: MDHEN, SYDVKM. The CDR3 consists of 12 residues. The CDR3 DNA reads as TGTGCCAGCAGTCTGCTTCAGGGGGCCCAGTACTTC. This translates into CASSLLQGAQYF.

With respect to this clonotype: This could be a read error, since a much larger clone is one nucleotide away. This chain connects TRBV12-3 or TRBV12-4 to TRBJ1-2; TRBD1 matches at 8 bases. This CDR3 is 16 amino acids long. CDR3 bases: TGTGCCAGCAGTTCATACCCCGGGACAGGACCCTATGGCTACATCTTC. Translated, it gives CASSSYPGTGPYGYIF.

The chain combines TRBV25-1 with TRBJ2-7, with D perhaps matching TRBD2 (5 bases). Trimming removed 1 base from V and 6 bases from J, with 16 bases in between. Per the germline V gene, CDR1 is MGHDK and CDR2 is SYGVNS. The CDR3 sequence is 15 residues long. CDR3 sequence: CASSESGSGYVEQYF. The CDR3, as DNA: TGTGCCAGCAGTGAATCTGGCAGCGGTTATGTCGAGCAGTACTTC.